This T cell receptor beta chain came from a study of blood T cell repertoires in COVID-19. Study summary: Sample material is recorded as cDNA or gDNA derived from T cells, B-cell-depleted T cells, or PBMCs.

Measured with immunoSEQ multiplex PCR; TCRdb has only the in-frame clones, and not every one. The sample carries 90,000 to 130,000 clones, about four fifths recorded once. J lost 6 bases, V lost 2 bases, and 4 bases had no gene match. This CDR3 region has 14 residues. Looked up from germline, CDR1 is SGHDT and CDR2 is YYEEEE. The TCR sequence derives from a woman aged 65 to 85 with acute or convalescent COVID-19. The V gene is TRBV5-6, the J gene TRBJ1-3, with 8 bases lining up with TRBD1. The sequencing sample was made of peripheral blood. CDR3 sequence (DNA): TGTGCCAGCAGCTTACAGGGGGGTGTAAACACCATATATTTT. Protein product: CASSLQGGVNTIYF.